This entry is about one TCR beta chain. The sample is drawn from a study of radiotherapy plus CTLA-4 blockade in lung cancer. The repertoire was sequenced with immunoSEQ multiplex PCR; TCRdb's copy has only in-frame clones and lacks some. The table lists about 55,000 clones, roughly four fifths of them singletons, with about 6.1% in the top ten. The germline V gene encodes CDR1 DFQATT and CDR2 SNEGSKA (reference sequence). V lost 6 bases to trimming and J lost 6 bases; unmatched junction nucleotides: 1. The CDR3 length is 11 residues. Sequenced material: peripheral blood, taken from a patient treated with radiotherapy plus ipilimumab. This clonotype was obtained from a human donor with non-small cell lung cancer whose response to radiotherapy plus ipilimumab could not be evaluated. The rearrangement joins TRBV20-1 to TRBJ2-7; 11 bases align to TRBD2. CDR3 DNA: TGCAGTGCCGGGACTAGCGGCGAGCAGTACTTC. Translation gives CSAGTSGEQYF.